These 27 T cell receptor beta chains were sequenced from one sample in a study of OX40 agonist ivuxolimab in advanced cancers. The method was immunoSEQ multiplex PCR; TCRdb's version includes in-frame clones alone and lacks a portion of them. This table holds 9,000 to 13,000 clones, about three quarters found once. The sample in question was CD4+ or CD8+ T cells sorted from blood, obtained in a trial of the OX40 agonist ivuxolimab. The source of these receptors is an adult with an advanced solid tumor such as melanoma, head and neck, liver or kidney cancer.

The genes are TRBV14 and TRBJ2-5; unclear D gene. This CDR3 has 16 amino acids. CDR1 and CDR2 (germline): SGHDN, FVKESK. The V gene lost 0 bases and the J gene lost 1 base, with 12 bases spanning the gap. This CDR3 reads CASSQDYLQSQETQYF. CDR3 nucleotide sequence: TGTGCCAGCAGCCAAGATTATTTGCAGAGCCAAGAGACCCAGTACTTC. Filled out from reference TRBV14 and TRBJ2-5, the complete variable domain reads EAGVTQFPSHSVIEKGQTVTLRCDPISGHDNLYWYRRVMGKEIKFLLHFVKESKQDESGMPNNRFLAERTGGTYSTLKVQPAELEDSGVYFCASSQDYLQSQETQYFGPGTRLLVL.

The gene calls are TRBV11-2 and TRBJ2-7, with unresolved D. The length of the CDR3 is 14 residues. Germline loops: CDR1 SGHAT, CDR2 FQNNGV. Trimming left V 1 base short and J 2 bases short, with 9 bases between. The CDR3 is CASSLGSGTYEQYF. DNA of the CDR3: TGTGCCAGCAGCTTAGGGTCAGGAACCTACGAGCAGTACTTC.

By sample fraction, this clone is hyperexpanded. The sample has other DNA sequences that encode this CDR3 too. The gene calls are TRBV28 and TRBJ2-2; D may be TRBD2 (5 bases). Germline CDR1 and CDR2: MDHEN and SYDVKM. This CDR3 is built from 13 residues. Trimming cost V 3 bases and J 5 bases, with 7 bases left between them. The CDR3 region is CASSFRGTGELFF. CDR3 in DNA: TGTGCCAGCAGTTTTCGAGGGACCGGGGAGCTGTTTTTT.

The CDR3 nucleotides are TGTGCCAGCACCCCACCTACGCGCGGGACCGGGGAGCTGTTTTTT. This sequence encodes CASTPPTRGTGELFF. The chain links TRBV28 to TRBJ2-2, with D maybe TRBD2 (5 bases). Between the trimmed V and J ends, which lost 7 bases and 5 bases, there was a span of 17 bases. The germline V gene encodes CDR1 MDHEN and CDR2 SYDVKM. The CDR3 is made up of 15 amino acids.

This clone has only a few counts. The chain combines TRBV7-8 with TRBJ2-7, with D unresolved. V lost 3 bases, J lost 3 bases, and 6 bases lay in between. CDR3 length: 12 residues. Germline assignment: CDR1 SGHVS and CDR2 FQNEAQ. CDR3 DNA: TGTGCCAGCAGCTTTAACAGCTACGAGCAGTACTTC. It encodes CASSFNSYEQYF.

This clone has a handful of counts. The chain employs TRBV28 and TRBJ1-1; tentatively, D is TRBD1 (5 bases). CDR1 is MDHEN, CDR2 SYDVKM, per germline. Trimming stripped 6 bases from V and 1 base from J, with 9 bases between. The CDR3 loop spans 13 amino acids. CDR3 DNA sequence: TGTGCCAGCAGCCGAGGACAGAACACTGAAGCTTTCTTT. Amino acid sequence: CASSRGQNTEAFF.

The chain joins TRBV9 to TRBJ2-7; D is possibly TRBD2 (5 bases). The V gene's germline CDR1 is SGDLS and CDR2 YYNGEE. The CDR3 totals 14 residues. Trimming left V 3 bases short and J 7 bases short, with 17 bases between. The CDR3 DNA sequence: TGTGCCAGCAGCGCATCCGGACTTGCCTCGGAGCAGTACTTC. Translation: CASSASGLASEQYF.

The rearrangement links TRBV30 to TRBJ2-3, with a tentative D call TRBD2 (6 bases). V was cut by 2 bases and J by 4 bases, with 13 bases left in between. CDR3 size: 14 residues. CDR1 GTSNPN and CDR2 SVGIG come from the germline V gene (reference sequence). This CDR3 is CAWSRWEDPDTQYF. Written as DNA, the CDR3 is TGTGCCTGGAGTCGGTGGGAGGATCCAGATACGCAGTATTTT.

The gene calls are TRBV7-9 and TRBJ1-1; D possibly corresponds to TRBD1 (5 bases). The CDR3 contains 12 residues. Germline CDR1 reads SEHNR; CDR2 reads FQNEAQ (reference sequence). The germline V and J ends were trimmed by 5 bases and 7 bases, with 11 bases remaining between them. CDR3 sequence: CASSPRTIEAFF. CDR3 coding DNA: TGTGCCAGCAGCCCGAGGACAATTGAAGCTTTCTTT.

The chain carries TRBV9 and TRBJ2-7; D is unresolved. Germline V gene sequence: CDR1 SGDLS, CDR2 YYNGEE. With 4 bases removed from V and 3 bases from J, the gap between germline ends came to 17 bases. CDR3 length: 15 residues. The CDR3 sequence: CASSLTDFSRYEQYF. Written as DNA, the CDR3 is TGTGCCAGCAGCCTCACCGACTTTAGCCGCTACGAGCAGTACTTC.

The rearrangement joins TRBV19 to TRBJ1-1; TRBD1 matches at 9 bases. Germline CDR1 and CDR2: LNHDA and SQIVND (reference sequence). The V and J ends lost 2 bases and 5 bases, in that order; junction bases with no gene match: 3. This CDR3 has 14 amino acids. CDR3 residues: CASSITGGGTEAFF. The CDR3 DNA is TGTGCCAGTAGTATAACAGGGGGCGGAACTGAAGCTTTCTTT.

This clone is medium-sized. The rearrangement uses TRBV7-8 and TRBJ1-4; D is unclear. The germline V and J ends were trimmed by 4 bases and 4 bases, with 4 bases remaining between them. CDR1 is SGHVS and CDR2 is FQNEAQ in the germline V gene. The CDR3 consists of 12 residues. The CDR3 region has the DNA TGTGCCAGCAGCTCTTTTAATGAAAAACTGTTTTTT. This codes for CASSSFNEKLFF.

The chain links TRBV10-3 to TRBJ1-4; D is perhaps TRBD1 (5 bases). V lost 5 bases to trimming and J lost 7 bases, with 23 bases between them. This CDR3 is built from 17 residues. Germline CDR1 ENHRY, CDR2 SYGVKD. Written as DNA, the CDR3 is TGTGCCATCAGTAGAGGGAATCGCCGGCAGGGTCTTGAAAAACTGTTTTTT. It yields the protein CAISRGNRRQGLEKLFF.

CDR3 DNA sequence: TGCAGCGTTGAAAGGCAGCCCACCGGGGAGCTGTTTTTT. Amino acid sequence: CSVERQPTGELFF. The chain couples TRBV29-1 to TRBJ2-2; no firm D call. Trimming shortened V by 2 bases and J by 4 bases, and 8 bases separated the two germline ends. The CDR3 is 13 residues long. The V gene's germline CDR1 is SQVTM and CDR2 ANQGSEA.

This sequence joins TRBV5-6 and TRBJ2-7; D gene unclear. Trimming stripped 0 bases from V and 7 bases from J, with 8 bases between. The germline CDR1 and CDR2 sequences are SGHDT and YYEEEE. This CDR3 is 12 amino acids long. Here the CDR3 DNA reads TGTGCCAGCAGCTTGGGCGCAGCTGAGCAGTACTTC. This sequence encodes CASSLGAAEQYF. The full variable domain, its missing parts supplied by reference TRBV5-6 and TRBJ2-7, is DAGVTQSPTHLIKTRGQQVTLRCSPKSGHDTVSWYQQALGQGPQFIFQYYEEEERQRGNFPDRFSGHQFPNYSSELNVNALLLGDSALYLCASSLGAAEQYFGPGTRLTVT.

This chain links TRBV28 with TRBJ2-1, with 7 positions matching TRBD1. CDR1 and CDR2 from the germline V gene are MDHEN and SYDVKM. The CDR3 is 14 amino acids. J gave up 8 bases and V 5 bases, and 9 bases lay outside the gene matches. CDR3 sequence: CASSGRQGIDEQFF. The CDR3 nucleotides are TGTGCCAGCAGTGGACGACAGGGTATCGATGAGCAGTTCTTC.

This chain uses TRBV4-2 with TRBJ2-5, with D perhaps TRBD1 or TRBD2 (6 bases each). With 1 base removed from V and 5 bases from J, the gap between germline ends came to 17 bases. In germline, CDR1 is LGHNA, CDR2 YNFKEQ. CDR3 length equals 16 residues. The CDR3 protein is CASSQGGTGAGETQYF. DNA of the CDR3: TGTGCCAGCAGCCAAGGAGGGACGGGGGCCGGTGAGACCCAGTACTTC.

The rearrangement links TRBV7-9 to TRBJ2-5, with 9 bases that match TRBD2. The CDR3 contains 16 residues. Trimming removed 6 bases from V and 1 base from J; junction bases left unmatched: 9. Germline CDR1 and CDR2: SEHNR and FQNEAQ (reference sequence). The DNA of the CDR3 is TGTGCCAGCAGTCCTCCGACTAGCGGACGCCAAGAGACCCAGTACTTC. It encodes CASSPPTSGRQETQYF.

This sequence joins TRBV2 and TRBJ2-5; TRBD2 agrees at 10 bases. The V and J ends lost 2 bases and 1 base, in that order; junction bases with no gene match: 1. CDR1 is SNHLY, CDR2 FYNNEI, per germline. CDR3 length equals 15 residues. The CDR3 bases are TGTGCCAGCAGTGAAACTAGCGGGACCCAAGAGACCCAGTACTTC. Translation gives CASSETSGTQETQYF. Filled out from reference TRBV2 and TRBJ2-5, the complete variable domain reads EPEVTQTPSHQVTQMGQEVILRCVPISNHLYFYWYRQILGQKVEFLVSFYNNEISEKSEIFDDQFSVERPDGSNFTLKIRSTKLEDSAMYFCASSETSGTQETQYFGPGTRLLVL.

The chain links TRBV6-5 to TRBJ2-7; 8 bases map to TRBD2. V trimming: 5 bases; J trimming: 5 bases; junction bases outside the gene matches: 5. Germline CDR1 reads MNHEY; CDR2 reads SVGAGI. CDR3 size: 13 residues. The CDR3 sequence is CASSEREYDEQYF. CDR3 DNA sequence: TGTGCCAGCAGTGAGCGGGAGTACGACGAGCAGTACTTC.

In its sample, this clone was seen a few times. This chain links TRBV19 with TRBJ2-1, with 8 bases lining up with TRBD1. J was trimmed by 3 bases and V by 6 bases; bases with no gene match: 10. The CDR3 is 16 residues long. Germline CDR1 LNHDA, CDR2 SQIVND (reference sequence). The CDR3 DNA reads as TGTGCCAGTAGACCACCGGACAGGGCGAGCTACAATGAGCAGTTCTTC. Its protein product is CASRPPDRASYNEQFF. Complete variable domain (other parts from reference TRBV19 and TRBJ2-1): DGGITQSPKYLFRKEGQNVTLSCEQNLNHDAMYWYRQDPGQGLRLIYYSQIVNDFQKGDIAEGYSVSREKKESFPLTVTSAQKNPTAFYLCASRPPDRASYNEQFFGPGTRLTVL.

This clone has just one count. CDR3 bases: TGTGCCAGCAACCTAGCCAAAAACATTCAGTACTTC. Its translation is CASNLAKNIQYF. The chain joins TRBV27 to TRBJ2-4, with no clear D. Germline loops: CDR1 MNHEY, CDR2 SMNVEV (reference sequence). The CDR3 spans 12 residues. V lost 7 bases to trimming and J lost 0 bases, with 4 bases between them.

V is TRBV6-5 and J is TRBJ1-2, with D unclear. V dropped 5 bases and J dropped 5 bases, with 6 bases sitting between them. CDR3 length: 11 amino acids. Germline lookup yields CDR1 MNHEY and CDR2 SVGAGI. Written as DNA, the CDR3 is TGTGCCAGCAGTGCAGAATATGGCTACACCTTC. Its protein product is CASSAEYGYTF.

This chain connects TRBV19 to TRBJ2-1; TRBD2 matches 8 bases. The germline V gene has CDR1 LNHDA and CDR2 SQIVND (reference sequence). The CDR3 length is 15 residues. Trimming cost V 5 bases and J 4 bases; bases outside gene matches: 7. The CDR3 DNA is TGTGCCAGTAGTCCCTCCCTAGCGGGTTACAATGAGCAGTTCTTC. It is translated as CASSPSLAGYNEQFF.

The chain employs TRBV19 and TRBJ1-1; D ambiguous. Deletions cut 7 bases from V and 1 base from J, with 13 bases between. CDR3 size: 14 residues. CDR1 is LNHDA and CDR2 is SQIVND in the germline V gene (reference sequence). The CDR3 reads CASIVSARNTEAFF. The CDR3, as DNA: TGTGCCAGTATAGTGTCGGCAAGGAACACTGAAGCTTTCTTT.

This chain links TRBV29-1 with TRBJ1-2; D perhaps matches TRBD1 (5 bases). This CDR3 region has 12 residues. V was shortened by 7 bases and J by 4 bases, with 13 bases between the two germline ends. Germline V CDR1 and CDR2: SQVTM, ANQGSEA. The CDR3 DNA follows: TGCAGCGCGTTCGGGGGACTCTATGGCTACACCTTC. It encodes CSAFGGLYGYTF.

This clone was observed a handful of times. The V and J genes are TRBV30 and TRBJ2-1; 10 positions match TRBD2. Germline CDR1 GTSNPN, CDR2 SVGIG (reference sequence). The CDR3 sequence is 16 residues long. Germline trimming cut 4 bases from V and 4 bases from J; bases unmatched to any gene: 10. The CDR3 region has the DNA TGTGCCTGGACCCTAGCGGGGGAGGGCCTTTACAATGAGCAGTTCTTC. Translation: CAWTLAGEGLYNEQFF.